The 10 T cell receptor beta chains in this list originate from one sample, sequenced in a study of blood T cells in healthy people across ages. The authors ran a second PCR of about 6 to 11 cycles using a sample-barcoded 5' primer and a J-beta primer mix. TCRdb used MiXCR to reprocess the 5' RACE reads, holding one entry per CDR3 protein. This sample has roughly 1,300,000 distinct CDR3 sequences, with roughly 59% found just once. Sample: blood. These receptors originate from a man aged 18 to 30 in good health.

The genes are TRBV29-1 and TRBJ2-1; 7 positions match TRBD2. This CDR3 has 14 residues. Per germline, CDR1 SQVTM and CDR2 ANQGSEA. V gave up 0 bases and J gave up 8 bases; unmatched junction bases: 7. The CDR3 DNA is TGCAGCGTTGAAGATTGGGGAGGGGACGATGAGCAGTTCTTC. It encodes CSVEDWGGDDEQFF.

This clonotype was seen only a few times. The chain employs TRBV7-2 and TRBJ2-1; 12 positions match TRBD2. Looked up from germline, CDR1 is SGHTA and CDR2 is FQGNSA. The CDR3 consists of 17 residues. V lost 4 bases to trimming and J lost 9 bases; unmatched junction nucleotides: 13. CDR3: CASSSSPASGGAVEQFF. The CDR3 DNA reads TGTGCCAGCAGCTCATCCCCCGCTAGCGGGGGGGCCGTTGAGCAGTTCTTC.

The CDR3: CSARDRGQGESPLHF. The CDR3 DNA reads TGCAGTGCTAGAGACCGGGGACAGGGAGAATCACCCCTCCACTTT. V gene TRBV20-1 combines with J gene TRBJ1-6; TRBD1 aligns across 9 bases. The V segment lost 0 bases and the J segment 10 bases; nucleotides outside the gene matches: 7. Germline CDR1 reads DFQATT; CDR2 reads SNEGSKA (reference sequence). The CDR3 contains 15 residues.

This chain connects TRBV20-1 to TRBJ1-1; a weak D match, TRBD1 (5 bases). Germline values: CDR1 DFQATT, CDR2 SNEGSKA (reference sequence). The CDR3 sequence is 15 residues long. Trimming removed 0 bases at V and 6 bases at J, with 17 bases between. In nucleotides, the CDR3 is TGCAGTGCTAGAGATTTCGAGGGGCCCCGATCTGAAGCTTTCTTT. This translates into CSARDFEGPRSEAFF.

The V gene is TRBV4-1, the J gene TRBJ2-1, with 11 positions matching TRBD2. The J call is in doubt because the DNA end fits TRBJ2-7 better. CDR3 length: 18 residues. From germline, CDR1 is MGHRA and CDR2 YSYEKL. CDR3 nucleotides: TGCGCCAGCAGCCACCTGACTAGCGGGGCCCGCTCCTACAATGAGCAGTACTTC. Translation gives CASSHLTSGARSYNEQYF.

The chain carries TRBV13 and TRBJ2-3; 9 nucleotides match TRBD2. J gave up 5 bases and V 3 bases, and 9 bases lay outside the gene matches. In germline, CDR1 is PRHDT, CDR2 FYEKMQ (reference sequence). The CDR3 is 16 amino acids. The CDR3 sequence: CASSFIAGVGRDTQYF. In nucleotides, the CDR3 is TGTGCCAGCAGCTTCATAGCGGGGGTTGGAAGAGATACGCAGTATTTT. Complete variable domain (other parts from reference TRBV13 and TRBJ2-3): AAGVIQSPRHLIKEKRETATLKCYPIPRHDTVYWYQQGPGQDPQFLISFYEKMQSDKGSIPDRFSAQQFSDYHSELNMSSLELGDSALYFCASSFIAGVGRDTQYFGPGTRLTVL.

This clonotype was seen a few times. V and J are TRBV13 and TRBJ2-7; D might be TRBD1 (6 bases). Trimming took 5 bases from V and 2 from J, leaving 19 bases between them. CDR1 is PRHDT, CDR2 FYEKMQ, per germline (reference sequence). The CDR3 extends over 16 amino acids. The CDR3 sequence is CASSPDSGVQTYEQYF. The CDR3 DNA follows: TGTGCCAGCAGCCCCGACTCAGGGGTCCAAACCTACGAGCAGTACTTC.

This chain uses TRBV4-3 with TRBJ2-1; TRBD2 matches at 11 bases. Germline V gene lookup returns CDR1 LGHNA and CDR2 YSLEER. V lost 4 bases, J lost 4 bases, and 9 bases stayed unmatched. The CDR3 is made up of 17 amino acids. The CDR3 region is CASSRKVAGGLYNEQFF. The CDR3 DNA follows: TGCGCCAGCAGCCGGAAAGTAGCGGGGGGGCTGTACAATGAGCAGTTCTTC.

The rearrangement uses TRBV11-2 and TRBJ2-5; D might be TRBD1 (5 bases). The CDR3 is 15 amino acids. Per germline, CDR1 SGHAT and CDR2 FQNNGV. V was clipped by 4 bases and J by 1 base, with 13 bases between them. The chain's CDR3 is CASSSVRQTQETQYF. The CDR3 nucleotides are TGTGCCAGCAGCTCCGTTCGACAGACCCAAGAGACCCAGTACTTC.

The chain employs TRBV21-1 and TRBJ2-2; whether TRBD2, the table's D call, matches the DNA was not checked. TRBV21-1 is a documented pseudogene. The CDR3 totals 16 residues. The CDR3 protein is CASSKRRQGGTGELFF. DNA of the CDR3: TGTGCCAGCAGCAAAAGACGGCAGGGAGGAACCGGGGAGCTGTTTTTT.